This passage covers 23 T cell receptor beta chains from one sample sequenced in a study of CD8 T cells in Susac syndrome. About 0.5 to 1 ug RNA was reverse transcribed with random hexamers. TCRdb redid the calling of the immunoSEQ multiplex PCR reads with MiXCR, one entry per CDR3 protein. The repertoire has tens of thousands of distinct CDR3 sequences, roughly 95% of them found once; the top ten carry roughly 0.11%. The sequencing sample was made of CD4+ T cells from PBMCs. Every receptor here comes from a human donor with multiple sclerosis.

The chain has TRBV3-1 and TRBJ2-2, with 14 bases lining up with TRBD2. The junction had 5 bases not matched to a gene; V was cut back by 5 bases and J by 0 bases. CDR3 length: 18 residues. The germline gives CDR1 LGHDT, CDR2 YNNKEL (reference sequence). For the CDR3, the DNA is TGTGCCAGCAGCTGGGGACTAGCGGGAGTCACGAACACCGGGGAGCTGTTTTTT. Translating gives CASSWGLAGVTNTGELFF.

This clonotype showed up just once. The chain combines TRBV3-1 with TRBJ1-6, with TRBD1 matching 10 bases. The germline gives CDR1 LGHDT, CDR2 YNNKEL (reference sequence). CDR3 size: 15 residues. The junction had 9 bases not matched to a gene; V was cut back by 6 bases and J by 10 bases. In DNA, the CDR3 is TGTGCCAGCAGTTCGACAGGGGGCGTTTGGTCACCCCTCCACTTT. This translates into CASSSTGGVWSPLHF.

The chain joins TRBV20-1 to TRBJ2-1; D remains unclear. The CDR3 covers 14 residues. Germline V gene lookup returns CDR1 DFQATT and CDR2 SNEGSKA (reference sequence). Trimming took off 0 bases at V and 0 bases at J, with 6 bases between the two ends. CDR3 protein: CSARDPLSYNEQFF. The CDR3 DNA reads as TGCAGTGCTAGAGATCCCCTCTCCTACAATGAGCAGTTCTTC.

This chain links TRBV12-3 or TRBV12-4 with TRBJ1-1, with no clear D. V lost 5 bases, J lost 1 base, and 17 bases lay in between. The CDR3 length is 16 residues. The CDR3 is CASSPTGPQANTEAFF. The CDR3 region has the DNA TGTGCCAGCAGTCCTACCGGGCCCCAGGCGAACACTGAAGCTTTCTTT.

The chain recombines TRBV10-3 with TRBJ2-5, with D unresolved. Germline loops: CDR1 ENHRY, CDR2 SYGVKD. CDR3 length: 17 residues. With 3 bases removed from V and 0 bases from J, the gap between germline ends came to 17 bases. This CDR3 reads CAISEAGATPYQETQYF. In DNA form, the CDR3 reads TGTGCCATCAGTGAAGCCGGAGCCACACCGTACCAAGAGACCCAGTACTTC.

The rearrangement uses TRBV2 and TRBJ1-1; D uncertain. Germline CDR1 and CDR2: SNHLY and FYNNEI. V shed 5 bases and J shed 1 base, with 8 bases lying between them. This CDR3 is 13 amino acids long. CDR3 sequence (DNA): TGTGCCAGCAGTTATACGGGGAACACTGAAGCTTTCTTT. It encodes CASSYTGNTEAFF. Together with reference TRBV2 and TRBJ1-1, the CDR3 gives the full variable domain: EPEVTQTPSHQVTQMGQEVILRCVPISNHLYFYWYRQILGQKVEFLVSFYNNEISEKSEIFDDQFSVERPDGSNFTLKIRSTKLEDSAMYFCASSYTGNTEAFFGQGTRLTVV.

The chain links TRBV29-1 to TRBJ1-1; D unclear. The CDR3 is made up of 10 amino acids. From germline, CDR1 is SQVTM and CDR2 ANQGSEA. Trimming took 5 bases from V and 1 from J, leaving 2 bases between them. DNA for the CDR3: TGCAGCGTTAAGAACACTGAAGCTTTCTTT. This codes for CSVKNTEAFF.

This rearrangement joins TRBV30 to TRBJ1-1; tentatively, D is TRBD1 (5 bases). CDR1 and CDR2 (germline): GTSNPN, SVGIG (reference sequence). The length of the CDR3 is 13 residues. Between the trimmed V and J ends, which lost 3 bases and 7 bases, there was a span of 15 bases. The CDR3 reads CAWSAGRSIEAFF. CDR3 nucleotide sequence: TGTGCCTGGAGCGCAGGGAGGTCTATTGAAGCTTTCTTT.

The chain recombines TRBV11-3 with TRBJ2-2, with 8 nucleotides matching TRBD2. CDR1 is SGHNT, CDR2 YENEEA, per germline. V trimming: 3 bases; J trimming: 5 bases; junction bases outside the gene matches: 5. This CDR3 spans 15 amino acids. DNA of the CDR3: TGTGCCAGCAGCTTCCCCCGGGAGGGGACCGGGGAGCTGTTTTTT. Translating it yields CASSFPREGTGELFF.

The CDR3 region is CASSSSGANYNEQFF. The CDR3 DNA follows: TGTGCCAGCAGCTCCTCGGGAGCGAACTACAATGAGCAGTTCTTC. The chain is built from TRBV7-9 and TRBJ2-1; TRBD2 might be the D (6 bases). Trimming pared 4 bases from V and 3 bases from J, leaving 13 bases between. The CDR3 contains 15 residues. Germline V gene lookup returns CDR1 SEHNR and CDR2 FQNEAQ (reference sequence). Full variable domain (rest looked up from reference TRBV7-9 and TRBJ2-1): DTGVSQNPRHKITKRGQNVTFRCDPISEHNRLYWYRQTLGQGPEFLTYFQNEAQLEKSRLLSDRFSAERPKGSFSTLEIQRTEQGDSAMYLCASSSSGANYNEQFFGPGTRLTVL.

CDR3 amino acids: CSASSPGRRYEQYF. CDR3 nucleotide sequence: TGCAGTGCTAGTAGTCCCGGGAGACGCTACGAGCAGTACTTC. The V and J genes are TRBV20-1 and TRBJ2-7, with D maybe TRBD2 (6 bases). There are 14 residues in the CDR3. Trimming took 3 bases from V and 3 from J, leaving 15 bases between them. CDR1 and CDR2 (germline): DFQATT, SNEGSKA (reference sequence).

This clonotype was counted a single time. The chain uses TRBV6-2 or TRBV6-3 and TRBJ1-5, with 7 bases aligning to TRBD1. The V segment lost 5 bases and the J segment 4 bases; nucleotides outside the gene matches: 14. Germline V CDR1 and CDR2: MNHEY, SVGEGT. This CDR3 comprises 17 residues. The CDR3 sequence: CASSTESPSGGNQPQHF. In nucleotides, the CDR3 is TGTGCCAGCAGTACAGAAAGCCCGTCAGGGGGTAATCAGCCCCAGCATTTT.

This clonotype was detected only once. V gene TRBV12-3 or TRBV12-4 combines with J gene TRBJ1-5; no firm D call. The CDR3 runs to 14 residues. V dropped 3 bases and J dropped 3 bases, with 9 bases sitting between them. The CDR3 DNA sequence: TGTGCCAGCAGTTTCCTGGGGTACAATCAGCCCCAGCATTTT. Translation gives CASSFLGYNQPQHF.

This clonotype was observed a single time. The V call is TRBV6-1, the J call TRBJ1-1, with 8 bases fitting TRBD1. Germline CDR1 reads MNHNS; CDR2 reads SASEGT. This CDR3 has 18 residues. Trimming took 5 bases from V and 1 from J; bases not matched to a gene: 15. CDR3 bases: TGTGCCAGCAGTAGGGGATACATCAGGGGGCGGACGAACACTGAAGCTTTCTTT. This gives the protein CASSRGYIRGRTNTEAFF.

The chain carries TRBV11-2 and TRBJ2-2; D call uncertain. The CDR3 is made up of 14 amino acids. The V gene's germline CDR1 is SGHAT and CDR2 FQNNGV. Trimming removed 2 bases from V and 2 bases from J, with 6 bases in between. This chain's CDR3 is CASSLIQNTGELFF. Here the CDR3 DNA reads TGTGCCAGCAGCTTAATCCAAAACACCGGGGAGCTGTTTTTT.

V and J are TRBV28 and TRBJ2-3, with TRBD2 identical over 9 bases. The J segment lost 5 bases and the V segment lost 7 bases, leaving 13 bases of the junction unmatched. The CDR3 consists of 16 residues. The V gene's germline CDR1 is MDHEN and CDR2 SYDVKM. This CDR3 reads CASTLGRGGLGDTQYF. CDR3 in DNA: TGTGCCAGCACCCTTGGGCGGGGGGGCCTCGGAGATACGCAGTATTTT.

The chain uses TRBV18 and TRBJ2-7, with no clear D. Looked up from germline, CDR1 is KGHSH and CDR2 is LQKENI. Trimming cost V 6 bases and J 3 bases, with 15 bases left between them. The CDR3 has 14 residues. The CDR3 spells CASSPGSANYEQYF. Written as DNA, the CDR3 is TGTGCCAGCTCCCCTGGCTCGGCCAACTACGAGCAGTACTTC.

This clonotype showed up just a few times. V and J are TRBV10-3 and TRBJ2-7, with a weak D call TRBD1 (6 bases). In germline, CDR1 is ENHRY, CDR2 SYGVKD. The V end lost 3 bases, the J end lost 6 bases, and 12 bases lay between the germline ends. The CDR3 totals 13 residues. The CDR3 loop reads CAISERDISEQYF. The CDR3 DNA follows: TGTGCCATCAGTGAAAGGGACATCAGCGAGCAGTACTTC.

The rearrangement joins TRBV12-3 or TRBV12-4 to TRBJ2-3; D remains unclear. The CDR3 runs 14 residues. Trimming stripped 3 bases from V and 1 base from J, with 8 bases between. CDR3 DNA sequence: TGTGCCAGCAGTTTTGGCCCGGGCACAGATACGCAGTATTTT. Its translation: CASSFGPGTDTQYF.

This rearrangement joins TRBV3-1 to TRBJ1-1; D is unresolved. V was clipped by 0 bases and J by 0 bases, with 8 bases between them. The CDR3 has 15 amino acids. The germline V gene encodes CDR1 LGHDT and CDR2 YNNKEL (reference sequence). This CDR3 reads CASSQDPGLNTEAFF. Here the CDR3 DNA reads TGTGCCAGCAGCCAAGATCCGGGCTTGAACACTGAAGCTTTCTTT.

This clonotype was seen only once. The rearrangement links TRBV7-2 to TRBJ2-1; 8 positions match TRBD1. Germline values: CDR1 SGHTA, CDR2 FQGNSA. The J segment lost 2 bases and the V segment lost 5 bases, leaving 5 bases of the junction unmatched. The CDR3 consists of 15 residues. The CDR3 loop reads CASSIPGQAYNEQFF. The DNA of the CDR3 is TGTGCCAGCAGCATACCGGGACAGGCCTACAATGAGCAGTTCTTC.

The chain carries TRBV24-1 and TRBJ2-3; D may be TRBD1 or TRBD2 (5 bases each). The V and J ends lost 3 bases and 0 bases respectively, with 9 bases between them. CDR1 and CDR2 from the germline V gene are KGHDR and SFDVKD. There are 15 residues in the CDR3. The CDR3 DNA follows: TGTGCCACCAGTGATCCGGGACGCAGCACAGATACGCAGTATTTT. Its translation: CATSDPGRSTDTQYF.

This chain joins TRBV7-9 and TRBJ2-3; D may be TRBD1 (5 bases). V lost 5 bases to trimming and J lost 4 bases, with 22 bases between them. The length of the CDR3 is 17 residues. The germline CDR1 and CDR2 sequences are SEHNR and FQNEAQ (reference sequence). Here the CDR3 DNA reads TGTGCCAGCAGCAGAAGACCGGGCCCCAGGGTCGCAGATACGCAGTATTTT. This translates into CASSRRPGPRVADTQYF. Looking up the rest from reference TRBV7-9 and TRBJ2-3 gives the full variable domain: DTGVSQNPRHKITKRGQNVTFRCDPISEHNRLYWYRQTLGQGPEFLTYFQNEAQLEKSRLLSDRFSAERPKGSFSTLEIQRTEQGDSAMYLCASSRRPGPRVADTQYFGPGTRLTVL.